What follows is one T cell receptor beta chain and its context. The data are from a study of CD8 T cells in Susac syndrome. With random hexamers, roughly 0.5 to 1 ug RNA was reverse transcribed. A multiplex approach, immunoSEQ multiplex PCR, amplified TCR beta CDR3 across 54 Vbeta and 13 Jbeta. TCRdb redid the calling of the immunoSEQ multiplex PCR reads with MiXCR, one entry per CDR3 protein. Among approximately 220,000 distinct CDR3 sequences, 92% were seen once, and the ten largest hold around 0.15%. The TEMRA cells underwent FACS enrichment, while the CD8+ and CD4+ T cells underwent negative isolation. The germline V gene encodes CDR1 DFQATT and CDR2 SNEGSKA (reference sequence). The CDR3 has 14 amino acids. The ends lost 0 bases at V and 10 bases at J; junction bases unmatched: 8.

The receptor's source is a human donor with multiple sclerosis. The chain joins TRBV20-1 to TRBJ2-1; 8 bases align to TRBD1. Sequencing was done on a sample of CD8+ T cells from PBMCs. CDR3 sequence: CSARDNSGGREQFF. The CDR3 bases are TGCAGTGCTAGAGATAACTCAGGGGGCAGGGAGCAGTTCTTC.